This T cell receptor beta chain emerged from a study of neurological immune-mediated disorders. cDNA synthesis was performed by 5'RACE with 10-nucleotide random UMIs. TCRdb used MiXCR to reprocess the 5' RACE reads, holding one entry per CDR3 protein. The sample records 85,000 to 90,000 distinct CDR3 sequences, approximately 4% being singletons. This clonotype was picked up many times. What it recognizes is unknown. CDR3 size: 13 residues. V shed 0 bases and J shed 1 base, with 7 bases lying between them. Per the germline V gene, CDR1 is SQVTM and CDR2 is ANQGSEA. The study's findings and limits: When repertoires were grouped phylogenetically, those of 18 of 34 multiple sclerosis patients fell into one related-CDR3 cluster, a possible signature. No sharing of CDR3 amino acid sequences was observed among expanded clones across subjects, suggesting private repertoires in all groups.

The gene calls are TRBV29-1 and TRBJ2-7; D gene uncertain. The TCR sequence derives from a woman between 45 and 60 years old with multiple sclerosis. The sequenced material came from PBMCs. The CDR3 is CSVEDLGSYEQYF. As DNA, the CDR3 is TGCAGCGTTGAAGATCTGGGGTCCTACGAGCAGTACTTC.